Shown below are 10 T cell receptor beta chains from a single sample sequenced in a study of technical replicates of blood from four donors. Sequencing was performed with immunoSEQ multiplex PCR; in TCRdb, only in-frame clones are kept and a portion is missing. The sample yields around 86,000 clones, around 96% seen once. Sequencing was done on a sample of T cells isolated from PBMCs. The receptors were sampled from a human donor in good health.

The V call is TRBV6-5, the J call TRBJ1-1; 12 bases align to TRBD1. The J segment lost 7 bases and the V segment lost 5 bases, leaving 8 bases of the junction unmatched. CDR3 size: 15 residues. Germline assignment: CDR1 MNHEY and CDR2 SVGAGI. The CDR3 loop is CASSVAGQGAGEAFF. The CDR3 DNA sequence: TGTGCCAGCAGTGTCGCGGGACAGGGGGCAGGTGAAGCTTTCTTT.

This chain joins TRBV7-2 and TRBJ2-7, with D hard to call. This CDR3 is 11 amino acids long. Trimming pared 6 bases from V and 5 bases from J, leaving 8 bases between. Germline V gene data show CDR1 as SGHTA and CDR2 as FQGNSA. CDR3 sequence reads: CASSLVNEQYF. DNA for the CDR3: TGTGCCAGCAGTCTAGTCAACGAGCAGTACTTC. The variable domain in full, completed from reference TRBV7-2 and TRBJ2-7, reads GAGVSQSPSNKVTEKGKDVELRCDPISGHTALYWYRQSLGQGLEFLIYFQGNSAPDKSGLPSDRFSAERTGGSVSTLTIQRTQQEDSAVYLCASSLVNEQYFGPGTRLTVT.

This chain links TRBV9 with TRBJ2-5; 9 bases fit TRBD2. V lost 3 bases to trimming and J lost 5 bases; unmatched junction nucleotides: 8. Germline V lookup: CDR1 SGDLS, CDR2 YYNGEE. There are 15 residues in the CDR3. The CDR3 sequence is CASSDAGGPGETQYF. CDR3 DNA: TGTGCCAGCAGCGACGCGGGGGGGCCGGGGGAGACCCAGTACTTC.

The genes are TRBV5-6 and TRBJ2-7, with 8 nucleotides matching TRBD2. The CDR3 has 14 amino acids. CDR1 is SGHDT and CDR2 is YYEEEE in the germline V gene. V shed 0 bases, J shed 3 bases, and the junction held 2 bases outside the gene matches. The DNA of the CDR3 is TGTGCCAGCAGCTTGGAGCGGGAGAACTACGAGCAGTACTTC. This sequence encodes CASSLERENYEQYF. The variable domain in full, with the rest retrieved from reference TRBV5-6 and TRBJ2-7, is DAGVTQSPTHLIKTRGQQVTLRCSPKSGHDTVSWYQQALGQGPQFIFQYYEEEERQRGNFPDRFSGHQFPNYSSELNVNALLLGDSALYLCASSLERENYEQYFGPGTRLTVT.

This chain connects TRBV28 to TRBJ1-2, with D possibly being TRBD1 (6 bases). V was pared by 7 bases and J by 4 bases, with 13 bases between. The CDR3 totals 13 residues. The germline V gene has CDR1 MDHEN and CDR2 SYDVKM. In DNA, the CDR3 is TGTGCCAGCACTCCCCAGGGGAGCTATGGCTACACCTTC. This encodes CASTPQGSYGYTF.

The CDR3, as DNA: TGTGCCAGCAGCTTAGTTAGTGGTTTCGGACTCAAGAACACTGAAGCTTTCTTT. Its translation: CASSLVSGFGLKNTEAFF. The rearrangement links TRBV7-9 to TRBJ1-1, with unresolved D. The CDR3 extends over 18 amino acids. Deletions cut 1 base from V and 1 base from J, with 19 bases between. Germline CDR1 is SEHNR and CDR2 is FQNEAQ (reference sequence). The complete variable domain, with remaining parts taken from reference TRBV7-9 and TRBJ1-1, reads DTGVSQNPRHKITKRGQNVTFRCDPISEHNRLYWYRQTLGQGPEFLTYFQNEAQLEKSRLLSDRFSAERPKGSFSTLEIQRTEQGDSAMYLCASSLVSGFGLKNTEAFFGQGTRLTVV.

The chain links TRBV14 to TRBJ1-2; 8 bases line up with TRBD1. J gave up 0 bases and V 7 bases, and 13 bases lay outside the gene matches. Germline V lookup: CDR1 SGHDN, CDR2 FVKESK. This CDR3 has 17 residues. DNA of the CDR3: TGTGCCAGCACAAGGAACTTGGACAGGGCGGCTAACTATGGCTACACCTTC. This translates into CASTRNLDRAANYGYTF.

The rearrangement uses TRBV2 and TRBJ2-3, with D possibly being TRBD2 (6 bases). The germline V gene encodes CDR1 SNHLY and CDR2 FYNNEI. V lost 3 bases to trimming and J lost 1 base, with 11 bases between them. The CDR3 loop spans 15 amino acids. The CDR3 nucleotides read TGTGCCAGCAGTGAGGCGGGGTCCCGCACAGATACGCAGTATTTT. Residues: CASSEAGSRTDTQYF. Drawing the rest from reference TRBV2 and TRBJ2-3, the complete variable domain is EPEVTQTPSHQVTQMGQEVILRCVPISNHLYFYWYRQILGQKVEFLVSFYNNEISEKSEIFDDQFSVERPDGSNFTLKIRSTKLEDSAMYFCASSEAGSRTDTQYFGPGTRLTVL.

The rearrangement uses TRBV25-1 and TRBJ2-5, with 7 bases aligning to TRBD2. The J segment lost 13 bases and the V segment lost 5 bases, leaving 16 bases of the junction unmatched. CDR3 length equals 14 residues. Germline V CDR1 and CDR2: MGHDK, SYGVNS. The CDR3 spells CASSRSDVGGRMYF. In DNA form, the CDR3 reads TGTGCCAGCAGTAGGAGCGATGTCGGGGGGAGAATGTACTTC. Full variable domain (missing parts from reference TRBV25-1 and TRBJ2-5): EADIYQTPRYLVIGTGKKITLECSQTMGHDKMYWYQQDPGMELHLIHYSYGVNSTEKGDLSSESTVSRIRTEHFPLTLESARPSHTSQYLCASSRSDVGGRMYFGPGTRLLVL.

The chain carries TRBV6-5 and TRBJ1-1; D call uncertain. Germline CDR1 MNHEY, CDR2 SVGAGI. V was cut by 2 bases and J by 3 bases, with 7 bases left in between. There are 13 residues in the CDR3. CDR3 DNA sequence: TGTGCCAGCAGTTACCGTTACTACACTGAAGCTTTCTTT. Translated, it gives CASSYRYYTEAFF.